These 14 T cell receptor beta chains share one sample of origin, sequenced in a study of radiotherapy plus CTLA-4 blockade in lung cancer (dated by TCRdb to the late 2010s). Library method: the immunoSEQ multiplex PCR assay. In its TCRdb copy, this immuneACCESS table keeps in-frame sequences only and misses some clones. Where compared with another copy, unresolved V genes explain less than half of these, and the others have no known cause. The sample table contains under 55,000 clones; only one count was recorded for approximately 78% of them. Of the sample, roughly 3.3% falls within the top ten clones. The material sequenced was peripheral blood, taken from a patient treated with radiotherapy plus ipilimumab. The receptors originated from a human donor with non-small cell lung cancer who had stable disease on radiotherapy plus ipilimumab.

J is TRBJ1-5 and V is TRBV27, with D perhaps TRBD1 (6 bases). Germline values: CDR1 MNHEY, CDR2 SMNVEV (reference sequence). The CDR3 length is 15 residues. V dropped 6 bases and J dropped 2 bases, with 14 bases sitting between them. Here the CDR3 reads CASRDQGRGNQPQHF. CDR3 nucleotide sequence: TGTGCCAGCAGAGATCAGGGGAGAGGCAATCAGCCCCAGCATTTT.

V gene TRBV5-1 combines with J gene TRBJ2-3, with 12 bases aligning to TRBD2. The CDR3 extends over 19 amino acids. The ends lost 4 bases at V and 3 bases at J; junction bases unmatched: 15. The germline gives CDR1 SGHRS, CDR2 YFSETQ. CDR3 DNA: TGCGCCAGCAGCGGGACCCCGAGACTAGCGGGAGTATGGACAGATACGCAGTATTTT. Residues: CASSGTPRLAGVWTDTQYF.

This clone was counted a few times. This sequence joins TRBV11-2 and TRBJ1-2; D gene ambiguous. V shed 6 bases and J shed 5 bases, with 19 bases lying between them. This CDR3 has 15 amino acids. CDR1 and CDR2 (germline): SGHAT, FQNNGV. CDR3 nucleotides: TGTGCCAGCAGTCGACGAGACGGCGGAGTGTATGGCTACACCTTC. The encoded protein is CASSRRDGGVYGYTF.

V usage is TRBV6-5 and J usage is TRBJ2-2; TRBD2 matches 11 bases. The CDR3 runs 15 residues. Trimming removed 6 bases from V and 6 bases from J; junction bases left unmatched: 6. The germline gives CDR1 MNHEY, CDR2 SVGAGI. The chain's CDR3 is CASRSGTSGAGELFF. Here the CDR3 DNA reads TGTGCCAGCAGGTCCGGGACTAGCGGAGCCGGGGAGCTGTTTTTT.

V is TRBV28 and J is TRBJ1-5; 9 bases are a match to TRBD1. There are 16 residues in the CDR3. V was pared by 6 bases and J by 6 bases, with 12 bases of the junction left unmatched. In germline, CDR1 is MDHEN, CDR2 SYDVKM. The CDR3 here is CASRIGGGQGSQPQHF. CDR3 DNA: TGTGCCAGCAGGATAGGTGGGGGACAGGGTAGTCAGCCCCAGCATTTT.

The chain links TRBV5-1 to TRBJ1-2, with TRBD1 matching 11 bases. CDR3 size: 15 residues. The junction had 6 bases not matched to a gene; V was cut back by 4 bases and J by 4 bases. In germline, CDR1 is SGHRS, CDR2 YFSETQ. The CDR3 DNA sequence: TGCGCCAGCAGCCCTCGGGACAGGGGGTCCTATGGCTACACCTTC. Translation: CASSPRDRGSYGYTF.

This clone was observed once. At the DNA level, this CDR3 is encoded by other sequences in the same sample as well. CDR3 in amino acids: CASSSRGGPNTGELFF. Here the CDR3 DNA reads TGTGCCAGCAGCTCGAGGGGAGGGCCGAACACCGGGGAGCTGTTTTTT. The chain joins TRBV7-9 to TRBJ2-2, with 7 bases matching TRBD2. V shed 4 bases, J shed 0 bases, and the junction held 5 bases outside the gene matches. The CDR3 contains 16 residues. Germline V lookup: CDR1 SEHNR, CDR2 FQNEAQ (reference sequence).

In its sample, this clone was seen once. V and J are TRBV18 and TRBJ2-1; TRBD2 matches at 9 bases. Germline V gives CDR1 KGHSH, CDR2 LQKENI. This CDR3 has 16 amino acids. V gave up 3 bases and J gave up 6 bases; unmatched junction bases: 9. The CDR3 sequence is CASSPRSSGRINEQFF. The CDR3 DNA reads as TGTGCCAGCTCACCGCGGTCGAGCGGGAGGATCAATGAGCAGTTCTTC.

This clone has only a few counts. The V and J genes are TRBV2 and TRBJ2-7; TRBD1 matches 11 bases. The CDR3 has 15 residues. Germline V gene sequence: CDR1 SNHLY, CDR2 FYNNEI. Germline trimming cut 4 bases from V and 2 bases from J; bases unmatched to any gene: 4. CDR3 coding DNA: TGTGCCAGCAGTGGCCGGGACAGGGGGGCCTACGAGCAGTACTTC. This translates into CASSGRDRGAYEQYF.

The chain has TRBV2 and TRBJ2-2, with D perhaps matching TRBD1 (5 bases). V was clipped by 2 bases and J by 4 bases, with 17 bases between them. Germline V gene sequence: CDR1 SNHLY, CDR2 FYNNEI. The CDR3 is 17 amino acids. CDR3 loop: CASSELLLQASTGELFF. The CDR3, as DNA: TGTGCCAGCAGTGAATTACTCCTACAGGCTTCCACCGGGGAGCTGTTTTTT.

The rearrangement links TRBV4-2 to TRBJ2-1; 16 bases are a match to TRBD2. V was pared by 0 bases and J by 2 bases, with 4 bases of the junction left unmatched. The CDR3 has 19 amino acids. Germline V gene lookup returns CDR1 LGHNA and CDR2 YNFKEQ. The CDR3 nucleotides read TGTGCCAGCAGCCAAGACGGGACTAGCGGGAGGGCCCCCTACAATGAGCAGTTCTTC. Protein sequence: CASSQDGTSGRAPYNEQFF.

This chain joins TRBV5-1 and TRBJ2-1, with D perhaps TRBD2 (7 bases). From germline, CDR1 is SGHRS and CDR2 YFSETQ. The CDR3 has 17 amino acids. The V and J ends lost 4 bases and 5 bases respectively, with 22 bases between them. CDR3 nucleotides: TGCGCCAGCAGCACAAATTCGCCGGGGGGCGCAGACAATGAGCAGTTCTTC. This sequence encodes CASSTNSPGGADNEQFF.

This chain uses TRBV7-6 with TRBJ2-5; 9 bases align to TRBD1. TRBJ2-7 explains the end of the DNA better; the J call may be wrong. CDR1 SGHVS and CDR2 FNYEAQ come from the germline V gene. There are 16 residues in the CDR3. CDR3 nucleotides: TGTGCCAGCAGCACGCGACAGGGGGGCGCCGAGGCCGAGCAGTACTTC. Its translation is CASSTRQGGAEAEQYF.

The chain employs TRBV7-8 and TRBJ1-1; D perhaps matches TRBD1 (6 bases). V was clipped by 1 base and J by 6 bases, with 12 bases between them. The CDR3 consists of 14 residues. CDR1 SGHVS and CDR2 FQNEAQ come from the germline V gene. The CDR3 is CASSLVGGRAEAFF. CDR3 nucleotide sequence: TGTGCCAGCAGCTTAGTAGGGGGTAGGGCTGAAGCTTTCTTT.